The next 7 T cell receptor beta chains were all read from a single sample in a study of post-analysis software for immune sequencing data (dated by TCRdb to between 2015 and 2016). What the authors observed across the whole study: Significantly higher frequencies in patients than in controls were found for about five TRBV segments, including TRBV5-6, TRBV5-1 and TRBV20-1.

Their cognate antigens are unknown. Library construction relied on PCR. For sequencing, an Illumina HiSeq 2500 was employed. Unique molecular identifiers were incorporated into TCR beta cDNA libraries to reduce PCR and sequencing biases. The raw public data were reprocessed by TCRdb itself: fastp quality trimming at Q25, MiXCR clonotype calling, in-frame beta chains only. Records with the same CDR3 protein are collapsed into one entry carrying the most frequent genes and DNA. Counted in this sample were some 260,000 distinct CDR3 sequences; 36% of them appeared once. The ten largest clonotypes hold around 5.2% of the sample. Sequenced input: blood. The receptor set was obtained from a girl aged 5-17 years with multiple sclerosis.

The rearrangement joins TRBV9 to TRBJ2-1; either TRBD1 or TRBD2 may supply D (5 bases each). The V end was cut by 3 bases, the J end by 7 bases, with 14 bases between. This CDR3 has 14 residues. Looked up from germline, CDR1 is SGDLS and CDR2 is YYNGEE. CDR3 bases: TGTGCCAGCAGCGACCCTGGGGGTGGTAATGAGCAGTTCTTC. This gives the protein CASSDPGGGNEQFF.

The rearrangement links TRBV10-2 to TRBJ1-2, with 8 bases lining up with TRBD1. The CDR3 has 14 residues. V gave up 8 bases and J gave up 9 bases; unmatched junction bases: 14. The germline V gene encodes CDR1 WSHSY and CDR2 SAAADI. As DNA, the CDR3 is TGCGCCAGCTTGACAGGGGAAAGTGCCAAAAGCTACACCTTC. Translated: CASLTGESAKSYTF.

The sample holds a few counts of this clonotype. This may be a read error: a much more frequent sequence differs by one nucleotide. This chain connects TRBV29-1 to TRBJ2-1; perhaps TRBD2 as D (7 bases). Near its end, the DNA agrees better with TRBJ2-7, so the J call may be wrong. This CDR3 is built from 14 residues. Per the germline V gene, CDR1 is SQVTM and CDR2 is ANQGSEA. The DNA for the CDR3 is TGCAGCGCCCGGGGGGCAGGGGCATACAATGAGCAGTACTTC. It is translated as CSARGAGAYNEQYF.

This clonotype has at least ten counts. This chain links TRBV29-1 with TRBJ2-1; 8 bases agree with TRBD1. V trimming: 0 bases; J trimming: 8 bases; junction bases outside the gene matches: 12. Germline CDR1 SQVTM, CDR2 ANQGSEA. This CDR3 region has 16 residues. The CDR3 here is CSVEDRFRTQGDEQFF. The CDR3 nucleotides are TGCAGCGTTGAAGATCGATTCCGAACACAGGGGGATGAGCAGTTCTTC.

This clonotype was seen many times. This chain links TRBV20-1 with TRBJ1-1, with TRBD1 matching 9 bases. The germline CDR1 and CDR2 sequences are DFQATT and SNEGSKA (reference sequence). The CDR3 loop spans 14 amino acids. V shed 3 bases and J 7 bases; nucleotides not matched to a gene: 9. The CDR3 region is CSASPGQGRNEAFF. CDR3 in DNA: TGCAGTGCTAGTCCGGGACAGGGAAGGAATGAAGCTTTCTTT.

This clonotype was observed many times. This rearrangement joins TRBV5-6 to TRBJ2-4; no definite D call. The germline CDR1 and CDR2 sequences are SGHDT and YYEEEE. The CDR3 is 14 amino acids. The germline V and J ends were trimmed by 4 bases and 0 bases, with 8 bases remaining between them. DNA of the CDR3: TGTGCCAGCAGCCCTCGGCTAGCCAAAAACATTCAGTACTTC. Protein: CASSPRLAKNIQYF.

This clonotype was picked up many times. The chain employs TRBV7-7 and TRBJ2-3; no reliable D call. CDR3 length: 13 residues. V was shortened by 1 base and J by 4 bases, with 6 bases between the two germline ends. Germline CDR1 reads SSHAT; CDR2 reads FNYEAQ (reference sequence). CDR3 sequence (DNA): TGTGCCAGCAGCTTAGAGACGGCAGATACGCAGTATTTT. The encoded protein is CASSLETADTQYF.